The clone carrying this T cell receptor beta chain is medium-sized in the sample. Its antigen is not identified. The data stem from a study of spatial heterogeneity in lung cancer. Study conclusions and caveats: Tumoral mutation counts were tracked by counts of expanded intratumoral alpha and beta TCRs.

J was trimmed by 5 bases and V by 0 bases; bases with no gene match: 4. The germline CDR1 and CDR2 sequences are LGHNA and YNFKEQ. The CDR3 has 17 residues. This sample's time point: sample taken at primary tumor resection. The cohort: 65 to 80 early-stage, untreated non-small cell lung cancer patients. TCRs were sequenced from unsorted whole RNA of tumor, nontumor lung or PBMC. TCRdb used MiXCR to reprocess the 5' RACE reads, holding one entry per CDR3 protein. The sample yields about 3,000 distinct CDR3 sequences, over 15% seen once. The material sequenced was lung tumor tissue, taken at surgery. The receptor comes from a male donor with early-stage non-small cell lung cancer. The chain recombines TRBV4-2 with TRBJ2-1; 13 positions match TRBD2. In nucleotides, the CDR3 is TGTGCCAGCAGCCAAGACTTACTAGCGGGGGGGGACAATGAGCAGTTCTTC. This translates into CASSQDLLAGGDNEQFF.